This entry lists 28 T cell receptor beta chains sequenced from one sample in a study of Graves' ophthalmopathy and Graves' hyperthyroidism. RNA transcripts were the source from which TCR beta CDR3 regions were amplified. HTBI primers were used in a first-round RT-PCR, which preceded a second-round multiplex PCR. TCRdb independently ran MiXCR on the multiplex PCR reads; one entry per CDR3 protein. This table has roughly 600,000 distinct CDR3 sequences, roughly 39% appearing once. The sample consisted of peripheral blood or thyroid tissue (not recorded which). These receptors originate from an adult man with Graves' hyperthyroidism.

This clonotype was detected ten times or more. The rearrangement uses TRBV5-8 and TRBJ1-1, with D possibly matching TRBD1 (5 bases). CDR3 size: 16 residues. V was pared by 5 bases and J by 1 base, with 18 bases between. CDR1 is SGHTS and CDR2 is YDEGEE in the germline V gene. As DNA, the CDR3 is TGTGCCAGCAGTCGAGATCTGACAGTACCGAACACTGAAGCTTTCTTT. Amino acid sequence: CASSRDLTVPNTEAFF.

This clonotype was seen repeatedly, ten times or more. The chain uses TRBV25-1 and TRBJ2-5; tentative D call: TRBD2 (6 bases). V lost 4 bases, J lost 5 bases, and 11 bases lay in between. CDR3 length: 13 residues. Germline loops: CDR1 MGHDK, CDR2 SYGVNS. The CDR3 DNA sequence: TGTGCCAGCAGTGCCGAGGGGAGGGAGACCCAGTACTTC. Translation gives CASSAEGRETQYF.

This clonotype has ten or more counts. This chain links TRBV4-1 with TRBJ1-5, with D unclear. The CDR3 consists of 13 residues. Germline loops: CDR1 MGHRA, CDR2 YSYEKL. V lost 0 bases and J 10 bases, leaving 10 bases between the germline ends. CDR3 region: CASSQEEGFPQHF. The CDR3 nucleotides are TGCGCCAGCAGCCAAGAAGAGGGTTTCCCCCAGCATTTT.

Turning to this clonotype: Since a much larger clone is just one base distant, this may be a read error. The genes are TRBV25-1 and TRBJ2-7; TRBD2 is a possible D gene (6 bases). Trimming pared 8 bases from V and 5 bases from J, leaving 19 bases between. The germline CDR1 and CDR2 sequences are MGHDK and SYGVNS. This CDR3 has 14 residues. The CDR3 coding sequence is TGTGCCAGCGGAAAGGGACTGGGGAGCGACGAGCAGTACTTC. It is translated as CASGKGLGSDEQYF.

This clonotype came up many times. The chain employs TRBV7-8 and TRBJ1-5, with a possible D match to TRBD1 (5 bases). V lost 2 bases to trimming and J lost 7 bases, with 9 bases between them. The CDR3 contains 13 residues. The V gene's germline CDR1 is SGHVS and CDR2 FQNEAQ. The CDR3 coding sequence is TGTGCCAGCAGCTTAAGTCGGGACCAGCCCCAGCATTTT. Translated: CASSLSRDQPQHF.

This clonotype has a handful of counts. The chain employs TRBV9 and TRBJ2-7; D perhaps matches TRBD1 (6 bases). The V gene's germline CDR1 is SGDLS and CDR2 YYNGEE. The CDR3 totals 17 residues. V was shortened by 0 bases and J by 3 bases, with 19 bases between the two germline ends. CDR3: CASSVGGPQTGYYEQYF. CDR3 nucleotides: TGTGCCAGCAGCGTAGGGGGCCCTCAGACAGGTTACTACGAGCAGTACTTC.

This clonotype was seen repeatedly, ten times or more. The chain has TRBV7-6 and TRBJ1-3, with unresolved D. CDR3 length equals 15 residues. Per the germline V gene, CDR1 is SGHVS and CDR2 is FNYEAQ. V dropped 1 base and J dropped 2 bases, with 9 bases sitting between them. This CDR3 reads CASSLGHLTGNTIYF. The CDR3 bases are TGTGCCAGCAGCTTAGGACACCTCACTGGAAACACCATATATTTT.

The chain employs TRBV28 and TRBJ1-1; D is undetermined. CDR3 length: 13 residues. Trimming pared 2 bases from V and 6 bases from J, leaving 10 bases between. CDR1 and CDR2 from the germline V gene are MDHEN and SYDVKM. CDR3 nucleotide sequence: TGTGCCAGCAGTTTAGAACCCAGCGCTGAAGCTTTCTTT. Its protein is CASSLEPSAEAFF.

This clonotype was detected many times. This chain connects TRBV19 to TRBJ1-6; D perhaps matches TRBD1 (5 bases). The V and J ends lost 3 bases and 8 bases respectively, with 11 bases between them. This CDR3 is 14 amino acids long. CDR1 and CDR2 from the germline V gene are LNHDA and SQIVND (reference sequence). The CDR3 spells CASSITGDYSPLHF. Here the CDR3 DNA reads TGTGCCAGTAGTATCACAGGAGACTATTCACCCCTCCACTTT.

The table lists this clonotype with a few counts. The genes are TRBV15 and TRBJ2-2; 10 bases are shared with TRBD2. This CDR3 comprises 16 residues. J lost 0 bases, V lost 4 bases, and 2 bases had no gene match. Germline V CDR1 and CDR2: LNHNV, YYDKDF (reference sequence). In DNA, the CDR3 is TGTGCCACCAGCAAAGGACTAGCGGCGAACACCGGGGAGCTGTTTTTT. It is translated as CATSKGLAANTGELFF.

V usage is TRBV15 and J usage is TRBJ1-1, with 9 bases identical to TRBD1. The V segment lost 1 base and the J segment 7 bases; nucleotides outside the gene matches: 7. This CDR3 contains 15 residues. Germline CDR1 LNHNV, CDR2 YYDKDF (reference sequence). CDR3 sequence: CATSRVGTGRDEAFF. CDR3 nucleotides: TGTGCCACCAGCAGAGTGGGGACAGGGCGGGATGAAGCTTTCTTT. Using reference TRBV15 and TRBJ1-1 for the parts outside the CDR3, the full variable domain is DAMVIQNPRYQVTQFGKPVTLSCSQTLNHNVMYWYQQKSSQAPKLLFHYYDKDFNNEADTPDNFQSRRPNTSFCFLDIRSPGLGDTAMYLCATSRVGTGRDEAFFGQGTRLTVV.

The chain joins TRBV2 to TRBJ1-5, with 7 bases identical to TRBD1. With 3 bases clipped from V and 3 bases from J, the junction kept 5 bases outside the gene matches. The CDR3 runs 15 residues. Germline lookup yields CDR1 SNHLY and CDR2 FYNNEI. The CDR3 DNA reads as TGTGCCAGCAGTGACCCAGGGGGGAACAATCAGCCCCAGCATTTT. Translating gives CASSDPGGNNQPQHF.

The chain combines TRBV6-5 with TRBJ2-7; TRBD1 agrees at 9 bases. The germline CDR1 and CDR2 sequences are MNHEY and SVGAGI. The CDR3 covers 14 residues. V was clipped by 5 bases and J by 5 bases; unmatched bases: 7. CDR3 residues: CASSRRQGDHEQYF. For the CDR3, the DNA is TGTGCCAGCAGTAGGCGACAGGGGGACCACGAGCAGTACTTC.

This clonotype was counted only a few times. The chain combines TRBV30 with TRBJ2-6; D uncertain. Trimming left V 2 bases short and J 2 bases short, with 10 bases between. Germline CDR1 and CDR2: GTSNPN and SVGIG (reference sequence). CDR3 length: 15 amino acids. The CDR3 bases are TGTGCCTGGAGTACCCCCAGGACTGGGGCCAACGTCCTGACTTTC. Residues: CAWSTPRTGANVLTF.

The sample holds one count of this clonotype. The gene calls are TRBV7-3 and TRBJ1-5, with D unresolved. CDR1 is SGHTA and CDR2 is FQGTGA in the germline V gene. V dropped 2 bases and J dropped 1 base, with 12 bases sitting between them. This CDR3 contains 16 residues. The CDR3, as DNA: TGTGCCAGCAGCTTACTAGCGGAGAGGAGCAATCAGCCCCAGCATTTT. This encodes CASSLLAERSNQPQHF.

Comment on this clonotype: This may arise from a read error, as a much more abundant clone is one base away. Because the CDR3 is missing its conserved closing phenylalanine or tryptophan, this is likely a read error. The chain carries TRBV7-2 and TRBJ1-1; D possibly corresponds to TRBD1 (5 bases). The CDR3 is 14 residues long. Per germline, CDR1 SGHTA and CDR2 FQGNSA. V lost 5 bases and J lost 0, with 10 bases in between. CDR3 sequence reads: CASSQDRMNTEAFL. The DNA for the CDR3 is TGTGCCAGCAGCCAAGACAGAATGAACACTGAAGCTTTCCTT.

This clonotype has a single count. A much larger clone is a single base away; this may be a read error. The rearrangement links TRBV5-4 to TRBJ2-5; no clear D gene. The germline V gene encodes CDR1 SGHNT and CDR2 YYREEE (reference sequence). This CDR3 is built from 14 residues. CDR3 bases: TGTGCCTGCAGCTCTCACGTACTCCAAGAGACCCAGTACTTC. Residues: CACSSHVLQETQYF.

For this clonotype: The CDR3 carries no conserved terminal phenylalanine or tryptophan, so it likely arises from a read error. V and J are TRBV9 and TRBJ1-1; D gene ambiguous. The CDR3 spans 13 residues. The germline V gene encodes CDR1 SGDLS and CDR2 YYNGEE. V shed 0 bases and J shed 5 bases, with 8 bases lying between them. For the CDR3, the DNA is TGTGCCAGCAGCGTAGAAGGGATGACTGAAGCTTTCCTT. This codes for CASSVEGMTEAFL.

With respect to this clonotype: This sequence may be a read error, since a much larger clone differs from it by one base. This rearrangement joins TRBV7-2 to TRBJ2-2; D perhaps matches TRBD1 (6 bases). Trimming left V 0 bases short and J 3 bases short, with 8 bases between. The CDR3 has 15 residues. The germline V gene encodes CDR1 SGHTA and CDR2 FQGNSA. The CDR3 nucleotides read TGTGCCAGCAGCTTAGCCAAGGGGGACACCGGGGAGCTGTTTTTT. It specifies CASSLAKGDTGELFF.

Regarding this clonotype: Being one base from a much bigger clone, this may be a read error. This chain connects TRBV7-9 to TRBJ2-2; 8 bases are shared with TRBD1. This CDR3 has 12 residues. The germline V gene has CDR1 SEHNR and CDR2 FQNEAQ (reference sequence). DNA of the CDR3: TGTGCCAGCAGCATGTACAGGGGGGAGCCGTTTTTT. Translating gives CASSMYRGEPFF. Using reference TRBV7-9 and TRBJ2-2 for the parts outside the CDR3, the full variable domain is DTGVSQNPRHKITKRGQNVTFRCDPISEHNRLYWYRQTLGQGPEFLTYFQNEAQLEKSRLLSDRFSAERPKGSFSTLEIQRTEQGDSAMYLCASSMYRGEPFFGEGSRLTVL.

At least ten counts were recorded for this clonotype. The J gene is TRBJ1-2, the V gene TRBV20-1; TRBD1 matches at 7 bases. V trimming: 5 bases; J trimming: 3 bases; junction bases outside the gene matches: 9. The CDR3 length is 14 residues. CDR1 and CDR2 from the germline V gene are DFQATT and SNEGSKA (reference sequence). The CDR3 protein is CSAPSGQFHYGYTF. For the CDR3, the DNA is TGCAGTGCTCCCTCGGGACAGTTCCACTATGGCTACACCTTC.

This clonotype was counted many times. The rearrangement uses TRBV7-9 and TRBJ2-7; D is perhaps TRBD1 or TRBD2 (5 bases each). The CDR3 has 16 amino acids. Trimming shortened V by 4 bases and J by 3 bases, and 19 bases separated the two germline ends. Germline V gene data show CDR1 as SEHNR and CDR2 as FQNEAQ (reference sequence). The CDR3 spells CASSSLRYEGIYEQYF. CDR3 sequence (DNA): TGTGCCAGCAGCTCCCTCCGCTATGAGGGGATCTACGAGCAGTACTTC.

The chain couples TRBV19 to TRBJ1-5; D gene uncertain. CDR1 is LNHDA and CDR2 is SQIVND in the germline V gene (reference sequence). The CDR3 length is 14 residues. V lost 3 bases, J lost 5 bases, and 11 bases lay in between. CDR3: CASSIGGLYQPQHF. The CDR3 DNA reads TGTGCCAGTAGTATCGGAGGGTTATATCAGCCCCAGCATTTT.

The chain links TRBV28 to TRBJ1-6; a possible D gene is TRBD1 (6 bases). The CDR3 has 14 amino acids. The germline V and J ends were trimmed by 3 bases and 10 bases, with 13 bases remaining between them. Germline V gene data show CDR1 as MDHEN and CDR2 as SYDVKM. In DNA form, the CDR3 reads TGTGCCAGCAGTTTCTACAGGGAAGTCTCACCCCTCCACTTT. Its translation is CASSFYREVSPLHF.

This clonotype was found many times. This rearrangement joins TRBV19 to TRBJ1-1; no clear D gene. Germline CDR1 LNHDA, CDR2 SQIVND (reference sequence). This CDR3 region has 15 residues. V lost 1 base and J 6 bases, leaving 15 bases between the germline ends. The CDR3 here is CASSIVALDGPEAFF. For the CDR3, the DNA is TGTGCCAGTAGTATAGTCGCCCTCGACGGACCTGAAGCTTTCTTT.

V usage is TRBV6-9 and J usage is TRBJ1-3, with a tentative D call TRBD1 (6 bases). CDR1 and CDR2 from the germline V gene are MNHGY and SVAAGI. This CDR3 is 18 amino acids long. V lost 5 bases and J 0 bases, leaving 20 bases between the germline ends. CDR3 sequence: CASSKLPGHQYSGNTIYF. The CDR3 nucleotides are TGTGCCAGCAGTAAACTACCGGGACACCAGTACTCTGGAAACACCATATATTTT.

This clonotype was counted a few times. The chain joins TRBV7-9 to TRBJ2-1, with 9 bases lining up with TRBD1. The V gene end was trimmed by 1 base and the J gene end by 6 bases; junction bases not matched to a gene: 4. Germline lookup yields CDR1 SEHNR and CDR2 FQNEAQ (reference sequence). The CDR3 runs 15 residues. CDR3 coding DNA: TGTGCCAGCAGCTTAGACAGGGGGCTCCCCAATGAGCAGTTCTTC. Amino acid sequence: CASSLDRGLPNEQFF.

This clonotype was observed many times. CDR3 nucleotide sequence: TGTGCCAGCAGTGAAGCGGGCCAGCTGTTTTACGAGCAGTACTTC. Its translation is CASSEAGQLFYEQYF. This chain connects TRBV6-1 to TRBJ2-7; D gene ambiguous. The germline V gene encodes CDR1 MNHNS and CDR2 SASEGT. V lost 0 bases, J lost 4 bases, and 13 bases lay in between. This CDR3 is 15 amino acids long.